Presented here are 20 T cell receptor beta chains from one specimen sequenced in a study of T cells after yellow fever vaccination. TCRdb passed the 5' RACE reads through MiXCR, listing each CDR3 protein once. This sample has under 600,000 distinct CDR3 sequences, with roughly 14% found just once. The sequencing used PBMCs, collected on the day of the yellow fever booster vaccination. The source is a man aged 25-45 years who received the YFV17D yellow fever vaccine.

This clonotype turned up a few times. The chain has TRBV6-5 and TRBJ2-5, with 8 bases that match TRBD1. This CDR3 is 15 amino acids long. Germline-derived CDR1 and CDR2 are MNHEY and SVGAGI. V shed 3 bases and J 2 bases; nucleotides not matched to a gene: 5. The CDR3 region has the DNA TGTGCCAGCAGTTATGGGGACAGGCGACAAGAGACCCAGTACTTC. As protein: CASSYGDRRQETQYF.

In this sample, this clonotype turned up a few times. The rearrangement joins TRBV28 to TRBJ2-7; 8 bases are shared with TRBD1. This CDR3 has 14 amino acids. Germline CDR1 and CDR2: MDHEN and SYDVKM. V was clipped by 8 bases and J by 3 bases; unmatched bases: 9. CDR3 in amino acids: CASHKLGQDYEQYF. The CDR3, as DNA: TGTGCCAGCCATAAATTGGGACAGGACTACGAGCAGTACTTC.

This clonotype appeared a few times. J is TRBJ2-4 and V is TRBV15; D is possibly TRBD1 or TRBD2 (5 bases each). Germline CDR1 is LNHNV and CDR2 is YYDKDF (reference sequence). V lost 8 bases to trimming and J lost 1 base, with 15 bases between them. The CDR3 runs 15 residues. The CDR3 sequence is CATLMRGTAKNIQYF. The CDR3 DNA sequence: TGTGCCACCCTAATGAGGGGAACGGCCAAAAACATTCAGTACTTC.

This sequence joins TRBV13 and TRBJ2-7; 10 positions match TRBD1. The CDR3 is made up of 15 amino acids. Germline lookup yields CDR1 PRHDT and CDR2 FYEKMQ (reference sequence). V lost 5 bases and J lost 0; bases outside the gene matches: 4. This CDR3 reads CASSRRDRGSYEQYF. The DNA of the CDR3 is TGTGCCAGCAGCCGCCGGGACAGGGGCTCCTACGAGCAGTACTTC.

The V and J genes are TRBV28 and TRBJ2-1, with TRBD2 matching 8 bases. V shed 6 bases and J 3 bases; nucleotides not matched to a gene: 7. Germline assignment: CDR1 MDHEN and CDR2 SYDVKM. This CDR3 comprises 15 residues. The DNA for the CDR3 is TGTGCCAGCAGGCAACGGGGGGGGCTCTACAATGAGCAGTTCTTC. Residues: CASRQRGGLYNEQFF.

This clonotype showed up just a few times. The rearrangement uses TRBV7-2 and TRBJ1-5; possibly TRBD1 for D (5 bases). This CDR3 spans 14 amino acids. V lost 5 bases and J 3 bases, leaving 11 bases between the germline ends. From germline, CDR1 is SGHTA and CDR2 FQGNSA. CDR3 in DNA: TGTGCCAGCAGCATCGCCAGGGTCAATCAGCCCCAGCATTTT. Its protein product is CASSIARVNQPQHF.

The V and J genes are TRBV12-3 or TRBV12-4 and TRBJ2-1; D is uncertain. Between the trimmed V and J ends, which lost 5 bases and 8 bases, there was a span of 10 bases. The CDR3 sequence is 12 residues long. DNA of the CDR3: TGTGCCAGCAGTAAAAAGGGATATGAGCAGTTCTTC. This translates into CASSKKGYEQFF.

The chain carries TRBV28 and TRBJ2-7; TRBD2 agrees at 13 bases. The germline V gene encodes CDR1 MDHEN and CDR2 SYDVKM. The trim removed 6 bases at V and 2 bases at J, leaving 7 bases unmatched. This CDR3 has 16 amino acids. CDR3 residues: CASSAQTSGRAYEQYF. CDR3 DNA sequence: TGTGCCAGCAGCGCCCAAACTAGCGGGAGGGCCTACGAGCAGTACTTC. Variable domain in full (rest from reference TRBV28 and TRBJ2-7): DVKVTQSSRYLVKRTGEKVFLECVQDMDHENMFWYRQDPGLGLRLIYFSYDVKMKEKGDIPEGYSVSREKKERFSLILESASTNQTSMYLCASSAQTSGRAYEQYFGPGTRLTVT.

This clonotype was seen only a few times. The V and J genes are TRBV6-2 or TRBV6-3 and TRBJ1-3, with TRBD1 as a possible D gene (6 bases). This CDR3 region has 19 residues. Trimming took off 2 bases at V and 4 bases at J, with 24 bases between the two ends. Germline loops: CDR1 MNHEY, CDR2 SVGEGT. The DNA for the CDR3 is TGTGCCAGCAGTTACAGCCGGGACAAGGCCAGCCAAAGAGGAAACACCATATATTTT. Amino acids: CASSYSRDKASQRGNTIYF.

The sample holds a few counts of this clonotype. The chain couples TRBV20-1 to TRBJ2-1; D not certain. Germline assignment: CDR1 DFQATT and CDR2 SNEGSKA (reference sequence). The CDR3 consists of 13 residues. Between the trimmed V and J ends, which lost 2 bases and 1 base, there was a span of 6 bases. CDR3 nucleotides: TGCAGTGCTAGAAGAGTTTCCTACAATGAGCAGTTCTTC. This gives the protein CSARRVSYNEQFF.

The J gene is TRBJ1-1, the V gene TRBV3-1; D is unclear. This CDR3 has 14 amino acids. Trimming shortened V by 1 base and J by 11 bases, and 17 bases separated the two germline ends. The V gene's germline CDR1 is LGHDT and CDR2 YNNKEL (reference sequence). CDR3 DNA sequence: TGTGCCAGCAGCCAAGCCCCGGGCGGGTCGGTTGCTTTCTTT. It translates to CASSQAPGGSVAFF.

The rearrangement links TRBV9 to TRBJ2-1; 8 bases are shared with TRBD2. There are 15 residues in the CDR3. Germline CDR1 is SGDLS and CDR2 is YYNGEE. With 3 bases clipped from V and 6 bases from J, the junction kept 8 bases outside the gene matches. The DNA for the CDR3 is TGTGCCAGCAGCGCCAGCGGGAGTAACACCAATGAGCAGTTCTTC. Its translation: CASSASGSNTNEQFF.

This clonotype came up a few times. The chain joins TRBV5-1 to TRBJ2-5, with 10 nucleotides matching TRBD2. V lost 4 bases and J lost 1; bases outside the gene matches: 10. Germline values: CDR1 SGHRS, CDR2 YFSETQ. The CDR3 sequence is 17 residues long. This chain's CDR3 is CASSPGLLAGLQETQYF. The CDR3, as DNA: TGCGCCAGCAGCCCTGGGCTACTAGCGGGACTCCAAGAGACCCAGTACTTC. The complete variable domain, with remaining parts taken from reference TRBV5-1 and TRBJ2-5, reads KAGVTQTPRYLIKTRGQQVTLSCSPISGHRSVSWYQQTPGQGLQFLFEYFSETQRNKGNFPGRFSGRQFSNSRSEMNVSTLELGDSALYLCASSPGLLAGLQETQYFGPGTRLLVL.

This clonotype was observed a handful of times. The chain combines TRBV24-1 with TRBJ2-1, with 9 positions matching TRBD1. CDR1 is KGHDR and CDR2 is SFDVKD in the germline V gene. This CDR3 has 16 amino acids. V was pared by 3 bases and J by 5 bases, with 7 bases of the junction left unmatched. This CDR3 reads CATSDLRDRENNEQFF. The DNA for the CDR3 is TGTGCCACCAGTGATCTCCGGGACAGGGAAAACAATGAGCAGTTCTTC.

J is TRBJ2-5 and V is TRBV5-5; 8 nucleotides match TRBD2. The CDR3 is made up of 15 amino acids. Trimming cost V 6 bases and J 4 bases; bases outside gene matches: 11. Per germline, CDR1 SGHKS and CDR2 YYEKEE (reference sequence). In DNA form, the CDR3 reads TGTGCCAGCACCCGGGGTGGCGGGAGGAGAGAGACCCAGTACTTC. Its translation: CASTRGGGRRETQYF.

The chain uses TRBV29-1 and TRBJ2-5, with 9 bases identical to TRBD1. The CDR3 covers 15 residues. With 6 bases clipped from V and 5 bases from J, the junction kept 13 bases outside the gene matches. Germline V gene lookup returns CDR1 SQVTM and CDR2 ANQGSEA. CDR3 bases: TGCAGCGTGGTCCCGGGACAGGGAAATGGGGAGACCCAGTACTTC. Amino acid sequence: CSVVPGQGNGETQYF. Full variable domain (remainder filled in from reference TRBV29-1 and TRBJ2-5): SAVISQKPSRDICQRGTSLTIQCQVDSQVTMMFWYRQQPGQSLTLIATANQGSEATYESGFVIDKFPISRPNLTFSTLTVSNMSPEDSSIYLCSVVPGQGNGETQYFGPGTRLLVL.

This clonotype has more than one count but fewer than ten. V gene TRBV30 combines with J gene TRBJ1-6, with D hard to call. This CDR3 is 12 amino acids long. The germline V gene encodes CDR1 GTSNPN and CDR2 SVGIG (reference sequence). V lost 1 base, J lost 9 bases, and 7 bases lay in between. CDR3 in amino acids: CAWSDPGSPLHF. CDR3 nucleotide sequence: TGTGCCTGGAGTGACCCTGGTTCACCCCTCCACTTT.

Here the CDR3 reads CASAGTSGQETQYF. In DNA, the CDR3 is TGTGCCAGCGCAGGGACTAGCGGACAAGAGACCCAGTACTTC. This chain uses TRBV12-3 or TRBV12-4 with TRBJ2-5, with TRBD2 matching 11 bases. This CDR3 is built from 14 residues. V was clipped by 8 bases and J by 2 bases; unmatched bases: 4.

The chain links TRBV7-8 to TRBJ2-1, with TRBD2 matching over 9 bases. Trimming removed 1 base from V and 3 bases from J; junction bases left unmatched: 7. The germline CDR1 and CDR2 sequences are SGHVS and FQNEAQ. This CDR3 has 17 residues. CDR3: CASSLGDSSGSYNEQFF. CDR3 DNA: TGTGCCAGCAGCTTAGGGGATAGTAGCGGGAGCTACAATGAGCAGTTCTTC.

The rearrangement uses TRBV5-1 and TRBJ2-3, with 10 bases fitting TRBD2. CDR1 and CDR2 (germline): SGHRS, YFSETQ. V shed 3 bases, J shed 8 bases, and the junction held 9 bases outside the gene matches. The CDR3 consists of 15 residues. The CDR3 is CASSSAGTSVGTQYF. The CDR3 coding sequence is TGCGCCAGCAGCTCAGCCGGGACTAGCGTGGGTACGCAGTATTTT. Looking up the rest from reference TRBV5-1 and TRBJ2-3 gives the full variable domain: KAGVTQTPRYLIKTRGQQVTLSCSPISGHRSVSWYQQTPGQGLQFLFEYFSETQRNKGNFPGRFSGRQFSNSRSEMNVSTLELGDSALYLCASSSAGTSVGTQYFGPGTRLTVL.